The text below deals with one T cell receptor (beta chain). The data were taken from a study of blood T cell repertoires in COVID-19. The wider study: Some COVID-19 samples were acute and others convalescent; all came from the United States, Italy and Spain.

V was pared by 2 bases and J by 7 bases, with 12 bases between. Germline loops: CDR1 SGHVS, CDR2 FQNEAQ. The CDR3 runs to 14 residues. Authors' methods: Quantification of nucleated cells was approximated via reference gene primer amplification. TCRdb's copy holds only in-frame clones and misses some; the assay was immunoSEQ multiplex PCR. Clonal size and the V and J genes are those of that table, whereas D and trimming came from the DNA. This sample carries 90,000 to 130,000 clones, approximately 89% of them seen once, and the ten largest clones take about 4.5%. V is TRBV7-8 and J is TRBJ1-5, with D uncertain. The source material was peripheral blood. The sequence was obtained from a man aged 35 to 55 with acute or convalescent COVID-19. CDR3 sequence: CASSLRAGGQPQHF. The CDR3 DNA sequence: TGTGCCAGCAGCTTACGGGCAGGCGGGCAGCCCCAGCATTTT.